The 17 T cell receptor beta chains listed next were all sequenced from one sample in a study of control samples from healthy donors and cancer patients. Sequenced by immunoSEQ multiplex PCR; TCRdb stores in-frame clones only, minus some. The sample includes 100,000 or so clones, 85% to 90% seen only once; the top ten take 7.8%. Sequencing input: blood. The receptors originated from a man between 25 and 39 years old in good health.

The chain uses TRBV9 and TRBJ2-5; D is possibly TRBD2 (5 bases). Germline V CDR1 and CDR2: SGDLS, YYNGEE. The CDR3 is made up of 16 amino acids. V lost 0 bases and J lost 5, with 17 bases in between. The DNA of the CDR3 is TGTGCCAGCAGCGTAGCTTGGGCCCCTGGGGAGGAGACCCAGTACTTC. This sequence encodes CASSVAWAPGEETQYF. Supplemented by reference TRBV9 and TRBJ2-5, the full variable domain reads DSGVTQTPKHLITATGQRVTLRCSPRSGDLSVYWYQQSLDQGLQFLIQYYNGEERAKGNILERFSAQQFPDLHSELNLSSLELGDSALYFCASSVAWAPGEETQYFGPGTRLLVL.

This clone was found once. J is TRBJ2-2 and V is TRBV6-4, with TRBD2 as a possible D gene (5 bases). Germline CDR1 and CDR2: MRHNA and SNTAGT. This CDR3 comprises 13 residues. Between the trimmed V and J ends, which lost 2 bases and 4 bases, there was a span of 5 bases. The CDR3 coding sequence is TGTGCCAGCAGTGACACTAGCACCGGGGAGCTGTTTTTT. Translated: CASSDTSTGELFF.

The J gene is TRBJ1-1, the V gene TRBV6-5; the D is unclear. The V end lost 6 bases, the J end lost 8 bases, and 10 bases lay between the germline ends. The length of the CDR3 is 11 residues. Germline CDR1 is MNHEY and CDR2 is SVGAGI. DNA for the CDR3: TGTGCCAGCAGAGCAACAAAGGAAGCTTTCTTT. This gives the protein CASRATKEAFF.

The rearrangement links TRBV3-1 (or the pseudogene TRBV3-2) to TRBJ2-6; TRBD1 matches at 8 bases. CDR3 size: 15 residues. Trimming took 6 bases from V and 4 from J; bases not matched to a gene: 5. Per the germline V gene, CDR1 is LGHDT and CDR2 is YNNKEL (reference sequence). The CDR3 loop is CASSFRGRGANVLTF. The CDR3 DNA follows: TGTGCCAGCAGTTTCAGGGGGCGCGGGGCCAACGTCCTGACTTTC.

This sequence joins TRBV25-1 and TRBJ2-1; TRBD2 agrees at 7 bases. CDR3 length equals 16 residues. Trimming took 0 bases from V and 4 from J; bases not matched to a gene: 6. The germline V gene has CDR1 MGHDK and CDR2 SYGVNS. The CDR3 DNA follows: TGTGCCAGCAGTGAATATAGGGTAGCGGGTTACAATGAGCAGTTCTTC. It encodes CASSEYRVAGYNEQFF.

The count of this clone is one. The chain combines TRBV3-1 (or the pseudogene TRBV3-2) with TRBJ1-1, with 9 bases fitting TRBD1. Germline CDR1 and CDR2: LGHDT and YNNKEL (reference sequence). The CDR3 loop spans 19 amino acids. V gave up 4 bases and J gave up 4 bases; unmatched junction bases: 19. Here the CDR3 reads CASSLRSGTGTPRGTEAFF. The DNA of the CDR3 is TGTGCCAGCAGCCTCCGCTCCGGGACAGGGACCCCACGGGGCACTGAAGCTTTCTTT.

The genes are TRBV19 and TRBJ2-1; TRBD2 matches at 11 bases. Germline CDR1 is LNHDA and CDR2 is SQIVND (reference sequence). V gave up 7 bases and J gave up 1 base; unmatched junction bases: 12. The CDR3 totals 18 residues. Written as DNA, the CDR3 is TGTGCCAGTACCCAACTAGCGGGAGAAAGGATTTCCTACAATGAGCAGTTCTTC. This gives the protein CASTQLAGERISYNEQFF.

This sequence joins TRBV9 and TRBJ2-1; D tentatively reads TRBD1 or TRBD2 (5 bases each). The germline V and J ends were trimmed by 3 bases and 2 bases, with 12 bases remaining between them. The CDR3 is 15 amino acids. CDR1 SGDLS and CDR2 YYNGEE come from the germline V gene. CDR3 nucleotides: TGTGCCAGCAGCGCCGGGGACGGGGCCTACAATGAGCAGTTCTTC. The encoded protein is CASSAGDGAYNEQFF.

The chain employs TRBV5-8 and TRBJ1-4; D remains unclear. Trimming removed 2 bases at V and 5 bases at J, with 10 bases between. The CDR3 contains 14 residues. CDR1 is SGHTS, CDR2 YDEGEE, per germline. Here the CDR3 reads CASSFVPRNEKLFF. The CDR3 nucleotides are TGTGCCAGCAGCTTCGTTCCACGGAATGAAAAACTGTTTTTT.

This clone was observed a few times. The chain employs TRBV4-1 and TRBJ1-2, with D hard to call. Trimming left V 0 bases short and J 2 bases short, with 4 bases between. Germline V gene data show CDR1 as MGHRA and CDR2 as YSYEKL. This CDR3 spans 13 amino acids. The CDR3 protein is CASSQDGNYGYTF. The CDR3 coding sequence is TGCGCCAGCAGCCAAGATGGAAACTATGGCTACACCTTC.

This clone was observed a single time. The chain joins TRBV12-3 or TRBV12-4 to TRBJ2-2; D not resolved. The length of the CDR3 is 12 residues. V gave up 4 bases and J gave up 5 bases, with 5 bases separating them. In DNA form, the CDR3 reads TGTGCCAGCAGTTCGTATACCGGGGAGCTGTTTTTT. This translates into CASSSYTGELFF.

This clone was detected only once. This rearrangement joins TRBV9 to TRBJ2-3; 7 positions agree with TRBD2. Per the germline V gene, CDR1 is SGDLS and CDR2 is YYNGEE. J was trimmed by 8 bases and V by 4 bases; bases with no gene match: 16. The length of the CDR3 is 16 residues. The CDR3 DNA reads as TGTGCCAGCAGCCCTCAGGCGGGAGTGCCCCTCGGTACGCAGTATTTT. Translated, it gives CASSPQAGVPLGTQYF.

The gene calls are TRBV18 and TRBJ2-1, with D hard to call. CDR3 length: 16 residues. Germline CDR1 is KGHSH and CDR2 is LQKENI. Between the trimmed V and J ends, which lost 3 bases and 2 bases, there was a span of 14 bases. This CDR3 reads CASSPVIAPPYNEQFF. The CDR3 bases are TGTGCCAGCTCACCCGTGATAGCCCCACCCTACAATGAGCAGTTCTTC.

The chain employs TRBV4-1 and TRBJ2-1, with TRBD1 matching over 8 bases. With V trimmed by 1 base and J by 8 bases, 4 bases remained unmatched. The germline V gene encodes CDR1 MGHRA and CDR2 YSYEKL. The CDR3 loop spans 14 amino acids. The CDR3 nucleotides read TGCGCCAGCAGCCAAGCGACAGGGGTTGATGAGCAGTTCTTC. It translates to CASSQATGVDEQFF.

This chain connects TRBV18 to TRBJ1-1, with D possibly being TRBD1 (5 bases). This CDR3 is 16 amino acids long. The germline V and J ends were trimmed by 3 bases and 0 bases, with 14 bases remaining between them. Germline CDR1 and CDR2: KGHSH and LQKENI. DNA of the CDR3: TGTGCCAGCTCACCCGCCTCTGGACAACTGAACACTGAAGCTTTCTTT. Amino acids: CASSPASGQLNTEAFF.

In this sample, this clone turned up once. The V and J genes are TRBV9 and TRBJ2-1; 10 nucleotides match TRBD2. Unmatched junction bases numbered 8, after V lost 0 bases and J lost 5 bases. This CDR3 spans 17 amino acids. The germline V gene has CDR1 SGDLS and CDR2 YYNGEE. The CDR3, as DNA: TGTGCCAGCAGCGTAGACCCGGGGGGACTAGCGAACAATGAGCAGTTCTTC. This codes for CASSVDPGGLANNEQFF.

V and J are TRBV6-4 and TRBJ2-7; 8 bases are shared with TRBD1. There are 15 residues in the CDR3. Losses at the gene ends were 6 bases for V and 6 bases for J; bases not matched to a gene: 13. The germline V gene has CDR1 MRHNA and CDR2 SNTAGT. The CDR3 nucleotides read TGTGCCAGCAGATCGACAGGGGTGGGGGGTAGCGAGCAGTACGTC. Translating gives CASRSTGVGGSEQYV.